A selection of T cell receptor beta chains follows, all from one sample in a study of Graves' ophthalmopathy and Graves' hyperthyroidism. Via MiXCR, TCRdb re-called the multiplex PCR reads, giving one row per CDR3 protein. The data contain some 350,000 distinct CDR3 sequences, about a sixth of them seen just once; the ten biggest clones take up 2% to 3%. The sequenced material came from peripheral blood. These receptors all stem from an adult woman with stable Graves' hyperthyroidism. CDR3s include the opening cysteine and the closing phenylalanine or tryptophan. Fields, in order: D gene, clone size, J gene, V gene, CDR3 protein, CDR3 DNA. The D gene is left open where the match is weak. Not all rows give a size; the values are once, few, many and, for expanded clones, a class.

d_call: -; clone_size: many; j_call: TRBJ1-2; v_call: TRBV12-3/TRBV12-4; cdr3_aa: CASSSGVIYGYTF; cdr3_nt: TGTGCCAGCAGTTCCGGTGTGATCTATGGCTACACCTTC
d_call: TRBD2; clone_size: -; j_call: TRBJ2-7; v_call: TRBV24-1; cdr3_aa: CATSDWTSGSQIQYF; cdr3_nt: TGTGCCACCAGTGACTGGACTAGCGGGAGCCAAATTCAGTACTTC
d_call: -; clone_size: -; j_call: TRBJ1-1; v_call: TRBV19; cdr3_aa: CASSIARDCGSEAFF; cdr3_nt: TGTGCCAGTAGTATCGCCCGGGACTGCGGGTCTGAAGCTTTCTTT
d_call: TRBD2; clone_size: many; j_call: TRBJ2-7; v_call: TRBV28; cdr3_aa: CASSSYTGTSGRAGGYEQYF; cdr3_nt: TGTGCCAGCAGTTCTTATACCGGGACTAGCGGGAGGGCCGGTGGGTACGAGCAGTACTTC
d_call: -; clone_size: few; j_call: TRBJ1-3; v_call: TRBV5-4; cdr3_aa: CASSLDGVSGNTIYF; cdr3_nt: TGTGCCAGCAGCTTGGACGGGGTCTCTGGAAACACCATATATTTT
d_call: -; clone_size: many; j_call: TRBJ2-7; v_call: TRBV7-8; cdr3_aa: CASSLVPRGVRGSYEQYF; cdr3_nt: TGTGCCAGCAGCTTAGTCCCAAGGGGGGTAAGAGGGTCCTACGAGCAGTACTTC
d_call: -; clone_size: -; j_call: TRBJ1-2; v_call: TRBV28; cdr3_aa: CASSPTTFFYGYTF; cdr3_nt: TGTGCCAGCAGCCCGACAACGTTCTTCTATGGCTACACCTTC
d_call: TRBD1; clone_size: many; j_call: TRBJ1-1; v_call: TRBV10-3; cdr3_aa: CAISGQGNTEAFF; cdr3_nt: TGTGCCATCAGTGGACAGGGGAACACTGAAGCTTTCTTT
d_call: -; clone_size: many; j_call: TRBJ2-7; v_call: TRBV20-1; cdr3_aa: CSARDPKSSYEQYF; cdr3_nt: TGCAGTGCTAGAGACCCTAAAAGCTCCTACGAGCAGTACTTC
d_call: TRBD1; clone_size: many; j_call: TRBJ1-1; v_call: TRBV20-1; cdr3_aa: CSAYRTGGMNTEAFF; cdr3_nt: TGCAGTGCTTACCGTACAGGGGGAATGAACACTGAAGCTTTCTTT
d_call: -; clone_size: many; j_call: TRBJ2-7; v_call: TRBV13; cdr3_aa: CASSLGPRGGPSYEQYF; cdr3_nt: TGTGCCAGCAGCTTAGGCCCTCGTGGAGGACCTTCCTACGAGCAGTACTTC
d_call: -; clone_size: many; j_call: TRBJ2-2; v_call: TRBV28; cdr3_aa: CASRLNTGELFF; cdr3_nt: TGTGCCAGCAGATTAAACACCGGGGAGCTGTTTTTT
d_call: -; clone_size: many; j_call: TRBJ2-2; v_call: TRBV6-5; cdr3_aa: CASTRENTGELFF; cdr3_nt: TGTGCCAGCACAAGGGAGAACACCGGGGAGCTGTTTTTT
d_call: TRBD1; clone_size: many; j_call: TRBJ2-5; v_call: TRBV5-1; cdr3_aa: CASSFRGQRQETQYF; cdr3_nt: TGCGCCAGCAGCTTTAGGGGGCAACGTCAAGAGACCCAGTACTTC
d_call: TRBD1; clone_size: many; j_call: TRBJ2-7; v_call: TRBV28; cdr3_aa: CASSFGQGLSYEQYF; cdr3_nt: TGTGCCAGCAGTTTCGGACAGGGCCTCTCCTACGAGCAGTACTTC
d_call: -; clone_size: many; j_call: TRBJ2-5; v_call: TRBV10-3; cdr3_aa: CAIRGGAGASRQETQYF; cdr3_nt: TGTGCCATCAGAGGGGGAGCAGGTGCTAGCCGGCAAGAGACCCAGTACTTC
d_call: -; clone_size: many; j_call: TRBJ2-5; v_call: TRBV4-3; cdr3_aa: CASSQDRGPVVTQYF; cdr3_nt: TGCGCCAGCAGCCAAGATCGGGGGCCAGTGGTGACCCAGTACTTC
d_call: -; clone_size: many; j_call: TRBJ2-7; v_call: TRBV20-1; cdr3_aa: CSARGVEGTEQYF; cdr3_nt: TGCAGTGCTAGAGGGGTTGAGGGGACCGAGCAGTACTTC
d_call: -; clone_size: many; j_call: TRBJ2-6; v_call: TRBV12-5; cdr3_aa: CASGASGANVLTF; cdr3_nt: TGTGCTAGTGGGGCCTCTGGGGCCAACGTCCTGACTTTC
d_call: TRBD1; clone_size: -; j_call: TRBJ1-2; v_call: TRBV5-1; cdr3_aa: CASSLGQAPASGYTF; cdr3_nt: TGCGCCAGCAGCCTGGGACAGGCACCCGCCTCTGGCTACACCTTC
d_call: -; clone_size: many; j_call: TRBJ2-2; v_call: TRBV6-5; cdr3_aa: CASSYSWRPNTGELFF; cdr3_nt: TGTGCCAGCAGTTACTCGTGGCGGCCCAACACCGGGGAGCTGTTTTTT
d_call: -; clone_size: many; j_call: TRBJ1-5; v_call: TRBV7-2; cdr3_aa: CASSRAWGWDQPQHF; cdr3_nt: TGTGCCAGCAGCCGAGCCTGGGGGTGGGATCAGCCCCAGCATTTT
d_call: -; clone_size: many; j_call: TRBJ2-2; v_call: TRBV27; cdr3_aa: CASSPDEHTNTGELFF; cdr3_nt: TGTGCCAGCAGCCCCGACGAGCACACGAACACCGGGGAGCTGTTTTTT
d_call: -; clone_size: many; j_call: TRBJ2-7; v_call: TRBV5-1; cdr3_aa: CASSLGQATLSSYEQYF; cdr3_nt: TGCGCCAGCAGCTTGGGACAAGCGACCCTCAGCTCCTACGAGCAGTACTTC
d_call: TRBD1; clone_size: -; j_call: TRBJ1-1; v_call: TRBV12-3/TRBV12-4; cdr3_aa: CASSPRQGGLKNTEAFF; cdr3_nt: TGTGCCAGCAGTCCTCGACAGGGGGGATTGAAGAACACTGAAGCTTTCTTT
d_call: -; clone_size: many; j_call: TRBJ2-2; v_call: TRBV20-1; cdr3_aa: CSARDSGNTGELFF; cdr3_nt: TGCAGTGCTAGAGATTCAGGGAACACCGGGGAGCTGTTTTTT
d_call: -; clone_size: many; j_call: TRBJ2-5; v_call: TRBV3-1; cdr3_aa: CASSHLEGGQETQYF; cdr3_nt: TGTGCCAGCAGCCACCTGGAAGGGGGACAAGAGACCCAGTACTTC
d_call: TRBD1; clone_size: many; j_call: TRBJ1-1; v_call: TRBV12-3/TRBV12-4; cdr3_aa: CASREGQMNTEAFF; cdr3_nt: TGTGCCAGCAGAGAGGGACAGATGAACACTGAAGCTTTCTTT
d_call: -; clone_size: many; j_call: TRBJ2-7; v_call: TRBV28; cdr3_aa: CASRDNYEQYF; cdr3_nt: TGTGCCAGCAGGGACAACTACGAGCAGTACTTC